This record covers a single T cell receptor beta chain. Its antigen is undetermined. The CDR3 contains 17 residues. Trimming pared 3 bases from V and 3 bases from J, leaving 15 bases between. Germline V gene data show CDR1 as SGHAT and CDR2 as FQNNGV. The data are from a study of graft-versus-host responses after intestinal transplantation. Study-level results: HvG clone declines early post-transplant were associated with peak circulating GvH levels.

Data came from immunoSEQ multiplex PCR; TCRdb stores just in-frame clones and leaves some out. The table lists more than 85,000 clones, approximately 94% of them singletons, with 1.5% to 2.5% in the top ten. This sequence joins TRBV11-2 and TRBJ1-6, with D maybe TRBD1 (5 bases). The TCR comes from a human donor who received an intestinal transplant. The sample in question was unstimulated CD8+ T cells sorted from spleen or lymph node cells, obtained before intestinal transplant. In DNA, the CDR3 is TGTGCCAGCAGCTTTTCGGTGGGGCAGGGCTATAATTCACCCCTCCACTTT. Translation gives CASSFSVGQGYNSPLHF. Full variable domain (outside the CDR3, taken from reference TRBV11-2 and TRBJ1-6): EAGVAQSPRYKIIEKRQSVAFWCNPISGHATLYWYQQILGQGPKLLIQFQNNGVVDDSQLPKDRFSAERLKGVDSTLKIQPAKLEDSAVYLCASSFSVGQGYNSPLHFGNGTRLTVT.